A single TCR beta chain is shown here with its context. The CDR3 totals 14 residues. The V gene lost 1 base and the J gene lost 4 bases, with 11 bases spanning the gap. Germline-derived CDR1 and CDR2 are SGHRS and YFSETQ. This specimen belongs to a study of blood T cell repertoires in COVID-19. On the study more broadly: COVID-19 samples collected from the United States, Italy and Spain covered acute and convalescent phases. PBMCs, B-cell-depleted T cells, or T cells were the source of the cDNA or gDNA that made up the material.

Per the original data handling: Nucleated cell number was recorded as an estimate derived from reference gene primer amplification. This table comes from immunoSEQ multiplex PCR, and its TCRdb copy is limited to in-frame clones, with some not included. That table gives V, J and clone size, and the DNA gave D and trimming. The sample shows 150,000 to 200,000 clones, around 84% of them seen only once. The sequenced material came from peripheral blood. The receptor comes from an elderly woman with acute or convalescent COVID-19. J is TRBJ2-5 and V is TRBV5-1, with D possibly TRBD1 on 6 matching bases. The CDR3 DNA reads TGCGCCAGCAGCTTGTTTGGGGGCGGAGAGACCCAGTACTTC. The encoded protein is CASSLFGGGETQYF.